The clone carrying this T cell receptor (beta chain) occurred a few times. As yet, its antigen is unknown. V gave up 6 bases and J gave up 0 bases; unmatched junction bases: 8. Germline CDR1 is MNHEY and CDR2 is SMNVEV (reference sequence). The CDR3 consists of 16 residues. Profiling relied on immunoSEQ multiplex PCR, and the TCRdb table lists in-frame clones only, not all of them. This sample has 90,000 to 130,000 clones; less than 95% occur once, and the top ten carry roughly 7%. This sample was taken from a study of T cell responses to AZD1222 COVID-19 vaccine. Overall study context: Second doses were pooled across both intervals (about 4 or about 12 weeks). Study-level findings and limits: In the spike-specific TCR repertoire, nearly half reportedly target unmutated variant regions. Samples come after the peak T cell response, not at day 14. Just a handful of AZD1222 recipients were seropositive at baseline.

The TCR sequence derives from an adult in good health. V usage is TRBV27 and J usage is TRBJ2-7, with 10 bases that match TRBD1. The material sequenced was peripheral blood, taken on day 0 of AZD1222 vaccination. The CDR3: CASSRQGQGNSYEQYF. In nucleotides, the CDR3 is TGTGCCAGCAGCCGCCAGGGACAGGGGAACTCCTACGAGCAGTACTTC.